This passage covers 12 T cell receptor beta chains from one sample sequenced in a study of OX40 agonist ivuxolimab in advanced cancers. Some clones are missing from TCRdb's copy, which holds only in-frame ones; the method was immunoSEQ multiplex PCR. The sample has over 150,000 clones, 94% seen once. This specimen was CD4+ or CD8+ T cells sorted from blood, taken in a trial of the OX40 agonist ivuxolimab. These receptors all come from an adult with an advanced solid tumor such as melanoma, head and neck, liver or kidney cancer.

The chain uses TRBV6-5 and TRBJ1-2; a possible D gene is TRBD1 (5 bases). V gave up 2 bases and J gave up 2 bases, with 12 bases separating them. Looked up from germline, CDR1 is MNHEY and CDR2 is SVGAGI. The CDR3 has 15 amino acids. Here the CDR3 reads CASSYRGQKNYGYTF. DNA for the CDR3: TGTGCCAGCAGTTACAGAGGACAAAAGAACTATGGCTACACCTTC.

The chain employs TRBV14 and TRBJ2-7; 8 bases agree with TRBD1. Germline CDR1 SGHDN, CDR2 FVKESK. The J segment lost 2 bases and the V segment lost 3 bases, leaving 9 bases of the junction unmatched. This CDR3 contains 16 residues. For the CDR3, the DNA is TGTGCCAGCAGCCACGCCCCTCAGGGGGCTACCTACGAGCAGTACTTC. Its protein product is CASSHAPQGATYEQYF.

The V call is TRBV19, the J call TRBJ2-3; D gene uncertain. Trimming removed 2 bases from V and 1 base from J, with 4 bases in between. Germline V CDR1 and CDR2: LNHDA, SQIVND (reference sequence). The CDR3 extends over 13 amino acids. The CDR3 spells CASSIQGTDTQYF. The DNA of the CDR3 is TGTGCCAGTAGTATACAGGGCACAGATACGCAGTATTTT.

V gene TRBV5-1 combines with J gene TRBJ1-6; TRBD1 matches at 8 bases. V dropped 4 bases and J dropped 9; count of bases not matched to a gene: 9. The germline V gene encodes CDR1 SGHRS and CDR2 YFSETQ. The CDR3 covers 15 residues. The CDR3 loop reads CASSLGQAFFSPLHF. The CDR3 DNA reads TGCGCCAGCAGCCTGGGACAGGCGTTCTTTTCACCCCTCCACTTT.

The V call is TRBV5-1, the J call TRBJ2-7; maybe TRBD1 (6 bases). V shed 4 bases and J shed 0 bases, with 14 bases lying between them. Looked up from germline, CDR1 is SGHRS and CDR2 is YFSETQ. The CDR3 totals 15 residues. CDR3 region: CASSLDRPSSYEQYF. The DNA for the CDR3 is TGCGCCAGCAGCCTAGACAGGCCCAGCTCCTACGAGCAGTACTTC.

This clone has only one observation. A read error may produce the germline difference seen at one junction end. This sequence joins TRBV5-5 and TRBJ1-1; 9 nucleotides align to TRBD1. The CDR3 runs to 16 residues. The germline V gene encodes CDR1 SGHKS and CDR2 YYEKEE (reference sequence). The CDR3 region has the DNA TGCGCCAGCAGCCTAAACAGGGGGCGCGTGAACACTGAAGCTTTCTTT. Protein sequence: CASSLNRGRVNTEAFF. Using reference TRBV5-5 and TRBJ1-1 for the parts outside the CDR3, the full variable domain is DAGVTQSPTHLIKTRGQQVTLRCSPISGHKSVSWYQQVLGQGPQFIFQYYEKEERGRGNFPDRFSARQFPNYSSELNVNALLLGDSALYLCASSLNRGRVNTEAFFGQGTRLTVV.

V gene TRBV19 combines with J gene TRBJ1-6; 8 nucleotides agree with TRBD1. CDR3 length: 15 amino acids. The V segment lost 5 bases and the J segment 8 bases; nucleotides outside the gene matches: 8. Germline assignment: CDR1 LNHDA and CDR2 SQIVND (reference sequence). CDR3 residues: CASSSRPGGDSPLHF. The CDR3 DNA is TGTGCCAGTAGTTCCAGGCCAGGGGGCGATTCACCCCTCCACTTT. Complete variable domain (other parts from reference TRBV19 and TRBJ1-6): DGGITQSPKYLFRKEGQNVTLSCEQNLNHDAMYWYRQDPGQGLRLIYYSQIVNDFQKGDIAEGYSVSREKKESFPLTVTSAQKNPTAFYLCASSSRPGGDSPLHFGNGTRLTVT.

The rearrangement links TRBV18 to TRBJ1-5; 8 bases are a match to TRBD1. The CDR3 loop spans 15 amino acids. Per the germline V gene, CDR1 is KGHSH and CDR2 is LQKENI. V shed 4 bases and J 7 bases; nucleotides not matched to a gene: 9. The CDR3 bases are TGTGCCAGCTCACAAAACGACAGGGGTGGCCAGCCCCAGCATTTT. The encoded protein is CASSQNDRGGQPQHF.

The chain couples TRBV18 to TRBJ2-2; TRBD1 matches at 7 bases. With V trimmed by 2 bases and J by 0 bases, 3 bases remained unmatched. Looked up from germline, CDR1 is KGHSH and CDR2 is LQKENI. This CDR3 has 16 residues. The CDR3 sequence is CASSPGQAANTGELFF. CDR3 DNA: TGTGCCAGCTCACCAGGACAGGCTGCGAACACCGGGGAGCTGTTTTTT.

This chain uses TRBV29-1 with TRBJ1-5; 8 nucleotides match TRBD1. The CDR3 length is 15 residues. V gave up 8 bases and J gave up 4 bases; unmatched junction bases: 13. In germline, CDR1 is SQVTM, CDR2 ANQGSEA. The CDR3 region is CSILGQGYRNQPQHF. The CDR3 coding sequence is TGCAGCATTTTAGGACAGGGTTATCGAAATCAGCCCCAGCATTTT.

Here the CDR3 reads CASSLDRQPEAFF. The CDR3, as DNA: TGTGCCAGCAGCTTAGACAGGCAGCCTGAAGCTTTCTTT. The chain couples TRBV7-9 to TRBJ1-1, with D perhaps matching TRBD1 (5 bases). The V gene lost 1 base and the J gene lost 6 bases, with 9 bases spanning the gap. Germline V gene lookup returns CDR1 SEHNR and CDR2 FQNEAQ (reference sequence). This CDR3 contains 13 residues.

The chain combines TRBV9 with TRBJ2-5, with no clear D. The CDR3 runs 12 residues. The germline V gene encodes CDR1 SGDLS and CDR2 YYNGEE. Trimming cost V 0 bases and J 6 bases, with 6 bases left between them. The CDR3 DNA is TGTGCCAGCAGCGTAGATGCCCAGACCCAGTACTTC. As protein: CASSVDAQTQYF.